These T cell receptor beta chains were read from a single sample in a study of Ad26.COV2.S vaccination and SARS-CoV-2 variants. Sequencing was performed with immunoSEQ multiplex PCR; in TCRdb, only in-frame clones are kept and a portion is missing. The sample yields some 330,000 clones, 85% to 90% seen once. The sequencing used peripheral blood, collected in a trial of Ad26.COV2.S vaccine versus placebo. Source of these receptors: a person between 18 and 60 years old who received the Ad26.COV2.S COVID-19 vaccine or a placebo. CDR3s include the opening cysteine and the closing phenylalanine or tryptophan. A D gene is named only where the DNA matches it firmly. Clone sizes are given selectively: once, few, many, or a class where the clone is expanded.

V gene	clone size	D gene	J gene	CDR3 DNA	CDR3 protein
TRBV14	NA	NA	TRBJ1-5	TGTGCCAGCAGCCAAAGCAATCAGCCCCAGCATTTT	CASSQSNQPQHF
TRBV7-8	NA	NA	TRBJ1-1	TGTGCCAGCAGCGCCGGAATTGGGTACACTGAAGCTTTCTTT	CASSAGIGYTEAFF
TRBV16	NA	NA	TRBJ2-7	TGTGCCAGCAGCTCTCTTATGGAGCAGTACTTC	CASSSLMEQYF
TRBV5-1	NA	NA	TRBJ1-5	TGCGCCAGCAGCTTGGTGGGACAACCAAATCAGCCCCAGCATTTT	CASSLVGQPNQPQHF
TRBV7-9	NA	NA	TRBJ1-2	TGTGCCAGCAGCTCGGACAGACTTATCTATGGCTACACCTTC	CASSSDRLIYGYTF
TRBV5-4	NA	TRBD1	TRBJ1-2	TGTGCCAGCAGCTTGGCGGGCGGGGACAGGATTAATGGCTACACCTTC	CASSLAGGDRINGYTF
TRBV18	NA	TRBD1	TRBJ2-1	TGTGCCAGCTCACCAGATCTTTTCGGGACAGGGCAGTTCTTC	CASSPDLFGTGQFF
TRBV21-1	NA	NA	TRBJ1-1	TGTGCCAGCAGCAACTCCGGCTGGAACACTGAAGCTTTCTTT	CASSNSGWNTEAFF
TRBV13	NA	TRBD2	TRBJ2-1	TGTGCCAGCAGCTTAAGAGGACTAGCGGAATACAATGAGCAGTTCTTC	CASSLRGLAEYNEQFF
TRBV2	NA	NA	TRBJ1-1	TGTGCCAGCAGTGAATACAGGAACACTGAAGCTTTCTTT	CASSEYRNTEAFF
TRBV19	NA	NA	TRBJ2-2	TGTGCCAGTAGTATGCACTCAGGCAGGGCGAACACCGGGGAGCTGTTTTTT	CASSMHSGRANTGELFF
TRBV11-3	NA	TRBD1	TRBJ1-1	TGTGCCAGCAGCTCCCGACAGGGCGACTTTGTTGCTTTCTTT	CASSSRQGDFVAFF
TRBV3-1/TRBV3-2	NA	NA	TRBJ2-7	TGTGCCAGCAGTCCCTTTGAAAACGAGCAGTACTTC	CASSPFENEQYF
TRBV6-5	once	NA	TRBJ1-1	TGTGCCAGCAGTTACTCCGTTTCGGGTGAAGCTTTCTTT	CASSYSVSGEAFF
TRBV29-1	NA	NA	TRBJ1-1	TGCAGCGTCTGGACAGTACCAGAAAGGACTGAAGCTTTCTTT	CSVWTVPERTEAFF
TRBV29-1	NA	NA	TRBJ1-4	TGCAGCGCTGCTCAGGGTACAATTAATGAAAAACTGTTTTTT	CSAAQGTINEKLFF
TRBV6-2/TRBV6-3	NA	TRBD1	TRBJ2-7	TGTGCCAGCAGTTCCTCCGGGACAGCCTTCTACGAGCAGTACTTC	CASSSSGTAFYEQYF
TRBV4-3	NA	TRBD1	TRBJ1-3	TGCGCCAGCAGCCAAGACAGGGGGAGTTTTGCCATATATTTT	CASSQDRGSFAIYF
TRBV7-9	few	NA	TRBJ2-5	TGTGCCAGCAGCCCGAGGGGTGGAGGGGATGGCCAAGAGACCCAGTACTTC	CASSPRGGGDGQETQYF
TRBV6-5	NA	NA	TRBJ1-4	TGTGCCAGCAGTTATGGGCAATCTAATGAAAAACTGTTTTTT	CASSYGQSNEKLFF
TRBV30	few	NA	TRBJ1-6	TGTGCCTGGCAGGGGTGGAATTCACCCCTCCACTTT	CAWQGWNSPLHF
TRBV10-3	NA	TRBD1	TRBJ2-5	TGTGCCATCAGTGCTTGGACAGGGGCCCTAGAGGGACTCGAGTGGGAGACCCAGTACTTC	CAISAWTGALEGLEWETQYF
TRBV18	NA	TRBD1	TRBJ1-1	TGTGCCAGCTCACCTTTGGGACAGGCGAACACTGAAGCTTTCTTT	CASSPLGQANTEAFF
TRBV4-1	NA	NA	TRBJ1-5	TGCGCCAGCAGCCAAGTACAGATGGGGCAGCCCCAGCATTTT	CASSQVQMGQPQHF
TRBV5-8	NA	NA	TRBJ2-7	TGTGCCAGCAGCTCTTACCTAGACAGCCCCTACGAGCAGTACTTC	CASSSYLDSPYEQYF
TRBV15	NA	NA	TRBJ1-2	TGTGCCACCAGCAGAGACGGAGGGCTCTCTAACTATGGCTACACCTTC	CATSRDGGLSNYGYTF
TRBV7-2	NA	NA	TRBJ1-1	TGTGCCAGCAGCTTGTCCTCAGGGGTAGGGACTGAAGCTTTCTTT	CASSLSSGVGTEAFF
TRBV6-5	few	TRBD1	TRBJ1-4	TGTGCCAGCAGTCGGGACAGGGCTGGAAAACTGTTTTTT	CASSRDRAGKLFF
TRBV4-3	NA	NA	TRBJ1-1	TGCGCCAGCAGCCGCGAATGGTGGACGGCGAACACTGAAGCTTTCTTT	CASSREWWTANTEAFF
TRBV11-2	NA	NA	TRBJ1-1	TGTGCCAGCAGCCATCTGGGGGGTCGAGCTTTCTTT	CASSHLGGRAFF
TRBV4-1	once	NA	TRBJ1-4	TGCGCCAGCAGCCAAGGCGACATTAGTGAAAAACTGTTTTTT	CASSQGDISEKLFF
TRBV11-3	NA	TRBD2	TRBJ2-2	TGTGCCAGCAGCCCGTGGACTAGCGGGACCACTCTACATAACACCGGGGAGCTGTTTTTT	CASSPWTSGTTLHNTGELFF
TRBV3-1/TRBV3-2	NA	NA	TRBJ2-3	TGTGCCAGCAGCCAAGTAGATCGCGGAGATACGCAGTATTTT	CASSQVDRGDTQYF
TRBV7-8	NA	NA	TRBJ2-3	TGTGCCAGCAGCCAGGGGACAGATACGCAGTATTTT	CASSQGTDTQYF
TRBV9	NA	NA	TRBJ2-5	TGTGCCAGCAGCGGAGTGGGAGACGTAGTGGAGACCCAGTACTTC	CASSGVGDVVETQYF
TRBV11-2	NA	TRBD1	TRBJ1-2	TGTGCCAGCAGCTCCCGGGACAGGGAACCCTATGGCTACACCTTC	CASSSRDREPYGYTF
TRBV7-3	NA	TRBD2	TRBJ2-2	TGTGCCAGCAAAGAGGTAGCGGGAGTGGGCACCGGGGAGCTGTTTTTT	CASKEVAGVGTGELFF
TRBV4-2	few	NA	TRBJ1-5	TGTGCCAGCAGCCAAGAAGGGGATAGCAATCAGCCCCAGCATTTT	CASSQEGDSNQPQHF
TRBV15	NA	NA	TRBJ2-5	TGTGCCACCAGCAGAGAAGACAGTCACCAAGAGACCCAGTACTTC	CATSREDSHQETQYF
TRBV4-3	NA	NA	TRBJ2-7	TGCGCCAGCAGCCAAGATCCAAACGTCGAGCAGTACTTC	CASSQDPNVEQYF